This T cell receptor (beta chain) was observed in a study of cytomegalovirus exposure and HLA in healthy donors (dated by TCRdb to between 2016 and 2019). Background for the entire study: An earlier analysis of approximately 600 of the donors reported roughly 270 Gb of sequence data and some 120 million unique TCR beta sequences from roughly 180 million T cells. Roughly 300 gigabases of sequencing data and tens of millions of unique TCR sequences were included in an early release covering 550 to 650 HLA-typed donors. Among the roughly 370 genotyped donors, approximately 76% belonged to the genetic ancestry cluster associated with self-reported Caucasian donors. The study aimed to test whether cataloging public T cell receptors could reveal signatures of past pathogen exposure. The study profiled the T cell repertoires of hundreds of subjects by immunosequencing and related them to cytomegalovirus serostatus. Besides the first cohort of roughly 700 subjects, a separate validation cohort made up of about 120 different subjects was used. To predict cytomegalovirus infection status, the study combined high-throughput TCR immunosequencing, statistical association of individual TCRs with disease status, and machine learning. A later analysis re-analyzed previously published TCR beta repertoires from approximately 700 donors and added high-resolution HLA genotyping to study TCR occurrence patterns. In the later analysis, no new phenotypic data were used to find candidate immune exposures; instead, reliance was placed on TCR beta sequences and their occurrence across donors. In an earlier analysis of 500 to 650 of the donors, high-throughput TCR beta sequencing was used to judge whether each TCR beta V gene segment behaved as functional or pseudogenic. Donor age, sex, ethnicity and CMV serostatus were compiled together with the repertoire data. A later genetic analysis used genome-wide SNP genotypes for about 55% of the 666 donors, treating that subset as a discovery cohort. Every discovery cohort repertoire had been produced on one sequencing platform. HLA typing included class I and class II loci at four-digit resolution. Typing coverage differed by locus: A, B, C, DRB1 and DQB1 were typed in about 620-640 donors, DQA1 in about 500, DPA1 in some 610, and DPB1 in approximately 450. Four to six DR-DQ haplotypes were handled as single units for association and clustering, since linkage in the cohort was strong. Among 398 genotyped donors of the cohort, an average of approximately 240,000 unique TCR beta nucleotide sequences were sequenced per donor, around a sixth of them non-productive.

Library preparation was by the immunoSEQ multiplex PCR assay. For the multiplex PCR, a mixture combining 60 forward primers for TCR Vbeta segments and 13 reverse primers for TCR Jbeta segments was used. The CDR3 region of rearranged TCR beta genes was amplified from genomic DNA with a multiplex PCR assay. On the Illumina HiSeq System, the amplified TCR beta libraries were sequenced as 87-base-pair reads. The original pipeline was this. Across the 670 or so repertoires, a later analysis counted around 80 million unique TCR beta chains, around 11 million of which were shared by at least two donors. A nearest-neighbor algorithm error-corrected the raw reads and collapsed the reads into unique sequences, merging closely related sequences to remove PCR and sequencing errors. Alignment of CDR3 sequences to IMGT reference sequences was used to assign V, D and J gene segments. Each retained sequence needed at least a six-nucleotide match to both a V gene segment and a J gene segment. A rearrangement counted as productive if the CDR3 had no stop codons and remained in frame with V and J, and every other rearrangement counted as non-productive. Following IMGT convention, CDR3 was defined as the stretch from the second conserved V-encoded cysteine to the conserved J-encoded phenylalanine. In an earlier analysis of more than 550 of the donors, sequences lacking an unambiguous match to a single V gene segment were excluded. In an earlier analysis of approximately 560 of the donors, a V segment was called functional when productive rearrangements were above 56.7%, and segregating when the standard deviation between donors exceeded 5%. A statistical classification framework was developed to diagnose cytomegalovirus status using the catalog of TCR beta chain sequences. A later analysis assigned V and J genes by comparing TCR nucleotide sequences with IMGT/GENE-DB human TR gene sequences. A later analysis assigned CDR3 sequences and most-parsimonious VDJ recombination scenarios with the TCRdist pipeline. In a later analysis, each TCR beta chain was defined by its CDR3 amino acid sequence together with its V-gene family, and reads without a unique V-gene family were excluded. In a later analysis, 500 to 700 highly shared, low-generation-probability nucleotide sequences were removed to address suspected cross-contamination and a sequencing artifact. For each public chain, a later analysis derived a clonal expansion index from normalized ranks of inferred template counts within each repertoire. In a later analysis, generation probabilities were computed with a VDJ recombination model fitted to out-of-frame rearrangements, and the resulting probabilities were checked against IGoR. In a later analysis, TCR-TCR, TCR-HLA and TCR-CMV co-occurrence was scored with hypergeometric tests, and a repertoire-size bias correction was applied to TCR pairs. In a later analysis, false discovery rates were estimated by permuting HLA or CMV assignments 20 times. In a later analysis, co-occurring TCRs were grouped using DBSCAN, with TCRdist sequence similarity added in when clustering inside HLA-allele-positive subsets. Repertoires with fewer than 30,000 or more than 120,000 public chains were left out of co-occurrence clustering, as were a few repertoires with anomalous nucleotide sharing. TCRdb mirrors the immuneACCESS table, restricted to in-frame sequences. Some clones are absent from its copies; in checked studies, under half trace to an unresolved V gene, and the reason for the others is unknown. Clone size and the V and J calls come from that table; the DNA yielded D and trimming. The sample has some 150,000 clones on record, around 78% of them singletons. The ten largest account for approximately 0.76% of the sample.

General findings and caveats noted by the study authors: The cohort was sequenced for TCR beta chains only, and without alpha or paired-chain data the features that could be detected were limited. Because counts were too low, roughly 17 rarely observed V segments, including chromosome 9 orphons, were left out of the earlier analysis of 500 to 650 of the donors. A later analysis found that HLA-associated TCR beta chains were more clonally expanded and had lower generation probabilities than equally common non-associated chains. Most TCR sequences were observed very rarely across donors, whereas some public TCRs were present in many individuals. The authors suggested that the approach could potentially be extended to other disease states and immunological phenotypes. A group of highly shared sequence variants was considered likely to be a technical artifact of the sequencing pipeline. In both the original and validation cohorts, the classifier was reported to diagnose cytomegalovirus status with high specificity and sensitivity. A later genetic analysis associated a missense DCLRE1C variant with V-gene and J-gene trimming of TCR beta chains, and an independent cohort replicated the association. An earlier analysis of around 540 of the donors showed that most TCR beta V segments appeared in productive rearrangements either about 87% or about 30% of the time, which broadly matched IMGT annotations. Some IMGT-functional V segments, including TRBV6-2 and TRBV6-3, could not be told apart with the 87-base-pair reads, so those segments were excluded. In the study, some 180 TCR beta chains were listed as associated with cytomegalovirus. Sequencing depth was assumed to be roughly uniform across donors in the presence/absence analyses, though that assumption may not hold. A later analysis associated 16,951 TCR beta sequences with specific HLA alleles at a false discovery rate of 0.05. Because some donors lacked HLA typing at each locus, the association tests relied only on the typed subset. In vitro tests confirmed that three of the cytomegalovirus-associated TCR beta chains recognize cytomegalovirus antigens. A later analysis found that TCR association rates varied across HLA loci, with DRB1 alleles showing the most associated TCRs and HLA-C alleles the fewest. The only immune exposure information available for the cohort was CMV serostatus. A further reported finding was that TCR beta sequences accurately predicted the HLA-A and HLA-B alleles for most subjects in the first cohort. A later analysis reported that several top co-occurrence clusters appeared linked to parvovirus B19, influenza, CMV and Epstein-Barr virus. When HLA alleles, especially DR and DQ, strongly co-occurred, attributing TCR associations to individual alleles was difficult. In a later genetic analysis, fewer N-insertions in productive TCRs were reported among donors in an Asian-associated ancestry cluster than the roughly 700-donor mean. Correlated functional status among segregating V segments might reflect linkage disequilibrium, but an unknown experimental factor could not be ruled out. Most CMV-associated TCR beta chains appeared to be HLA-restricted in a later analysis, and the HLA associations seemed to be driven largely by CMV exposure.

V is pruned by 4 bases and J by 0 bases, leaving 3 bases of the junction without a gene match. From the germline V gene, CDR1 is MNHEY and CDR2 is SVGAGI. The CDR3 numbers 14 residues from cysteine through phenylalanine. Just CDR3 DNA is preserved here, 42 bases in frame from base 1. Note on this clone: Its antigen is unknown. Base qualities are not recorded, but no much larger clone differs from it by a single base.

In total, approximately 690 healthy bone marrow donors made up the cohort. At the time of sampling, every cohort member was nominally healthy, though immune exposures that went unrecorded were likely present. The donor was CMV seronegative and was included in the group of approximately 350 seronegative cohort members. A peripheral blood sample was provided by each donor, and peripheral blood mononuclear cells were used for TCR beta sequencing. Genomic DNA was extracted from the blood cell samples with the Qiagen DNeasy Blood Extraction Kit. Recombination connected TRBV6-5 to TRBJ2-7; 7 junctional bases match TRBD1. This TCR was recovered from a female donor in good health and CMV-seronegative. Sequencing input: PBMCs. The sequenced DNA is TGTGCCAGCAGTTTTTACAGGGGCTCCTACGAGCAGTACTTC. Translated, this is CASSFYRGSYEQYF.